A selection of T cell receptor beta chains follows, all from one sample in a study of T cell responses to AZD1222 COVID-19 vaccine. TCRdb keeps only in-frame clones here, not all; method: immunoSEQ multiplex PCR. The data hold about 140,000 clones, with around nine tenths observed a single time. The specimen was peripheral blood, collected on day 0 of AZD1222 vaccination. The receptor set was obtained from an adult in good health. CDR3s include the opening cysteine and the closing phenylalanine or tryptophan. D genes are given only for firm matches. Clone size appears in some rows only: once, few, many, or a class for an expanded clone.

TGTGCCAGTAGTATCTCCCATTCTCAGCCCCAGCATTTT	CASSISHSQPQHF	NA	NA	13	TRBV19	TRBJ1-5
TGTGCCAGCAGCTTTACGGTTAACAGTGGGAGAAACACCATATATTTT	CASSFTVNSGRNTIYF	NA	NA	16	TRBV5-5	TRBJ1-3
TGCGCCGGGGGCCGGGACAATAACTATGGCTACACCTTC	CAGGRDNNYGYTF	NA	NA	13	TRBV10-1	TRBJ1-2
TGTGCCAGCAGGAACTGGGTTGAAGCTTTCTTT	CASRNWVEAFF	once	NA	11	TRBV28	TRBJ1-1
TGTGCCAGTAGTATAGAACCCAATTCTGAAGCTTTCTTT	CASSIEPNSEAFF	NA	NA	13	TRBV19	TRBJ1-1
TGTGCTAGTCTTTTGGGTATCGAGCAGTTCTTC	CASLLGIEQFF	few	NA	11	TRBV2	TRBJ2-1
TGTGCCAGCAGTGCCTCGGACGGAAACACTGAAGCTTTCTTT	CASSASDGNTEAFF	NA	NA	14	TRBV6-4	TRBJ1-1
TGTGCCAGTAGAACCACAGGGGCTGGCAATCAGCCCCAGCATTTT	CASRTTGAGNQPQHF	NA	TRBD1	15	TRBV19	TRBJ1-5
TGTGCCTCCGCGACAGGAGGAGATCAGCCCCAGCATTTT	CASATGGDQPQHF	NA	NA	13	TRBV30	TRBJ1-5
TGTGCCAGTAGTGGGCTTAGGCGGGAGGGCCAAGTTGGAGATGAGCAGTTCTTC	CASSGLRREGQVGDEQFF	NA	TRBD2	18	TRBV19	TRBJ2-1
TGTGCCAGCAGGGAAGGGGGATGGGGCTACACCTTC	CASREGGWGYTF	few	NA	12	TRBV27	TRBJ1-2
TGTGCCTCCCGGGGCCCAGACTACACTGAAGCTTTCTTT	CASRGPDYTEAFF	NA	NA	13	TRBV19	TRBJ1-1
TGCAGTGGTAGCGACAACTATGGCTACACCTTC	CSGSDNYGYTF	NA	NA	11	TRBV20-1	TRBJ1-2
TGTGCCAGCAGGGGACAGGGTAGAGCCTACGAGCAGTACTTC	CASRGQGRAYEQYF	NA	TRBD1	14	TRBV2	TRBJ2-7
TGTGCCAGCAGTTTAGGAGGTTTTCCCTATAATTCACCCCTCCACTTT	CASSLGGFPYNSPLHF	NA	NA	16	TRBV27	TRBJ1-6
TGTGCTAGTGGTTTGGCTAATAATTCACCCCTCCACTTT	CASGLANNSPLHF	NA	NA	13	TRBV12-5	TRBJ1-6
TGTGCCAGCAATCCTACCTCATCTAGTACCGGGGAGCTGTTTTTT	CASNPTSSSTGELFF	NA	NA	15	TRBV2	TRBJ2-2
TGTGCCAGCAGCTCGGGACAGGTCTCAAATTCACCCCTCCACTTT	CASSSGQVSNSPLHF	NA	TRBD1	15	TRBV5-8	TRBJ1-6
TGTGCCAGCAGCGCTAATCCGGAGTACTCTGGAAACACCATATATTTT	CASSANPEYSGNTIYF	NA	NA	16	TRBV9	TRBJ1-3
TGTGCCAGCAGGAACCGGGACCCGTCCTACAATGAGCAGTTCTTC	CASRNRDPSYNEQFF	NA	NA	15	TRBV2	TRBJ2-1
TGCGCCAGCAGCCACATAAAGTCTGGGACAGGGAAAAACTACGAGCAGTACTTC	CASSHIKSGTGKNYEQYF	NA	TRBD1	18	TRBV4-1	TRBJ2-7
TGTGCCAGTAGTATGGACAGCATGAACACTGAAGCTTTCTTT	CASSMDSMNTEAFF	NA	NA	14	TRBV19	TRBJ1-1
TGCGCCAGCAGCTGGGTGCTAGCGGGACCCGCCTACGAGCAGTACTTC	CASSWVLAGPAYEQYF	NA	TRBD2	16	TRBV5-1	TRBJ2-7
TGCGCCAGCAGCCAAGTTCATCCCTATACGCAGTATTTT	CASSQVHPYTQYF	NA	NA	13	TRBV4-1	TRBJ2-3
TGTGCCAGCAGCCTCGGGGAGGGGGTGAACACCGGGGAGCTGTTTTTT	CASSLGEGVNTGELFF	NA	NA	16	TRBV7-2	TRBJ2-2
TGCGCCAGCAGCCAAGCCCCCCCAGGGACATTGGTCTACGAGCAGTACTTC	CASSQAPPGTLVYEQYF	once	NA	17	TRBV4-1	TRBJ2-7
TGTGCCAGCAGCTTAGGCGACAGGGTTTCCGAAAAACTGTTTTTT	CASSLGDRVSEKLFF	NA	TRBD1	15	TRBV7-9	TRBJ1-4
TGTGCCAGCAGTTTCCCCCGCGCGGGCCGATCCTACAATGAGCAGTTCTTC	CASSFPRAGRSYNEQFF	few	NA	17	TRBV27	TRBJ2-1
TGTGCCAGCGGGCAGGGGGCCGCTGAAGCTTTCTTT	CASGQGAAEAFF	NA	TRBD1	12	TRBV6-6	TRBJ1-1
TGTGCCAGCAGTTACTCCAGAAACGGGGGAGGTGGCTACACCTTC	CASSYSRNGGGGYTF	NA	NA	15	TRBV6-5	TRBJ1-2
TGTGCCAGCAGGGATGGGGGGCGCGATAATTCACCCCTCCACTTT	CASRDGGRDNSPLHF	NA	NA	15	TRBV27	TRBJ1-6
TGTGCCAGCAGTCCCCCATGGGGCGCGGGTGGCTACACCTTC	CASSPPWGAGGYTF	NA	NA	14	TRBV6-2/TRBV6-3	TRBJ1-2
TGTGCCAGCAGCCTCCAATGGGGTTATTCTAATGAAAAACTGTTTTTT	CASSLQWGYSNEKLFF	NA	NA	16	TRBV3-1/TRBV3-2	TRBJ1-4
TGTGCCAGCAGCTTAGTAGCAGGGGGCACCTATGGCTACACCTTC	CASSLVAGGTYGYTF	NA	TRBD1	15	TRBV7-9	TRBJ1-2
TGTGCCAGCAGTTTTCCGGACAGTGGGGGCTACACCTTC	CASSFPDSGGYTF	NA	NA	13	TRBV12-3/TRBV12-4	TRBJ1-2
TGTGCCAGCAGCAAAGGACGGCTGCTTGTCACTGAAGCTTTCTTT	CASSKGRLLVTEAFF	once	NA	15	TRBV14	TRBJ1-1
TGTGCCAGCAGCCTCAGATCGGGGCAGCCCCAGCATTTT	CASSLRSGQPQHF	NA	NA	13	TRBV11-2	TRBJ1-5
TGTGCCTGGAGTGTAAACGGGGGGGCCGGAGGGCAGTTCTTC	CAWSVNGGAGGQFF	NA	TRBD2	14	TRBV30	TRBJ2-1
TGTGCCAGCAGCGCGGGACGGATCTCCTATAATTCACCCCTCCACTTT	CASSAGRISYNSPLHF	once	NA	16	TRBV11-2	TRBJ1-6
TGCAGTGCTAGGGGGGAGTATGGCTACACCTTC	CSARGEYGYTF	NA	NA	11	TRBV20-1	TRBJ1-2
TGTGCCAGCAGTTACTTAACGGGTCTTTCTGAGCAGTTCTTC	CASSYLTGLSEQFF	NA	NA	14	TRBV6-5	TRBJ2-1
TGCGCCAGCAGCTTGCTAGCGGGGTTTGCCGGGGAGCTGTTTTTT	CASSLLAGFAGELFF	NA	TRBD2	15	TRBV5-1	TRBJ2-2
TGTGCCAGCAGACCAGGGGACTCCTACGAGCAGTACTTC	CASRPGDSYEQYF	NA	NA	13	TRBV5-4	TRBJ2-7
TGTGCCAGCAGTCCCAGGACAGGAGGTGGCTACACCTTC	CASSPRTGGGYTF	NA	TRBD1	13	TRBV28	TRBJ1-2
TGTGCCAGCAGTGAACTTTCTAATTCACCCCTCCACTTT	CASSELSNSPLHF	NA	NA	13	TRBV2	TRBJ1-6